This record covers a single TCR beta chain. What it binds is unknown. The data stem from a study of monozygotic twins with inflammatory bowel disease. This CDR3 is 12 amino acids long. Germline V gene lookup returns CDR1 MNHEY and CDR2 SVGEGT. Researchers generated cDNA in eight separate reactions per sample. No DNA is given; TCRdb re-called the 5' RACE reads and lists each CDR3 protein once. This sample's table has nearly 450,000 distinct CDR3 sequences. Notes on the study in general: Neither one strong signal nor one clonotype associated with IBD was supported.

Skipping T cell sorting, the study isolated total RNA directly from whole blood. The chain carries TRBV6-2 or TRBV6-3 and TRBJ1-4; TCRdb selects TRBD1, and the lack of DNA leaves this call unchecked. The receptor was isolated from a human donor with ulcerative colitis or Crohn's disease, or a healthy co-twin of an affected twin (not recorded which). The sample consisted of blood. The CDR3 sequence is CASSSTAEKLFF.